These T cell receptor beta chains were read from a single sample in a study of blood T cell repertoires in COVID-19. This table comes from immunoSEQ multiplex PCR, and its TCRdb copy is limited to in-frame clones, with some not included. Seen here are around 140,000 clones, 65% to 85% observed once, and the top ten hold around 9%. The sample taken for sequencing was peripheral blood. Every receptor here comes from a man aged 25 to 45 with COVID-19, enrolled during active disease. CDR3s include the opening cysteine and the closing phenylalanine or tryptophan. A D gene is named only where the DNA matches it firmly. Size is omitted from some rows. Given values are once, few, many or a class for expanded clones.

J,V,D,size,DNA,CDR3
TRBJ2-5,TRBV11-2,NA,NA,TGTGCCAGCAGCTTTGACAGATTTCAAGAGACCCAGTACTTC,CASSFDRFQETQYF
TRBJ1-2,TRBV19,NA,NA,TGTGCCAGTCTCCGGGAGGGAGCCCCTAACTATGGCTACACCTTC,CASLREGAPNYGYTF
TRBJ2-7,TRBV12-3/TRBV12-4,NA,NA,TGTGCCAGCAGTTTACAGGACTACGAGCAGTACTTC,CASSLQDYEQYF
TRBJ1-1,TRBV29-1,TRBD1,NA,TGCAGCGTTGAAACGGGGACAGGGAGGACTGAAGCTTTCTTT,CSVETGTGRTEAFF
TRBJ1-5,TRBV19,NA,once,TGTGCCAGTAGCACCCCCTACCCACGCAATCAGCCCCAGCATTTT,CASSTPYPRNQPQHF
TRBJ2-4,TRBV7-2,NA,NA,TGTGCCAGCAGCTTAGTTGCTAGCGATGACATTCAGTACTTC,CASSLVASDDIQYF
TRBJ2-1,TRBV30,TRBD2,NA,TGTGCCTGGACCCCCCCGGCTAGCGGCCGCTACAATGAGCAGTTCTTC,CAWTPPASGRYNEQFF
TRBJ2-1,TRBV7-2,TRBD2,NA,TGTGCCAGCAGCCCGCGGACTAGCGGGAGTTGGGCCAATGAGCAGTTCTTC,CASSPRTSGSWANEQFF
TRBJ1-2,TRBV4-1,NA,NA,TGCGCCAGCAGCCAAGGGAGTCCCTATGGCTACACCTTC,CASSQGSPYGYTF
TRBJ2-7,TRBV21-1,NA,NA,TGTGCCAGCAGCAAGGACAGCCTCTCCTACGAGCAGTACTTC,CASSKDSLSYEQYF
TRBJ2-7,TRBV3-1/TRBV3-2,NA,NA,TGTGCCAGCAGCCAATCCAGGGTTATATCCTACGAGCAGTACTTC,CASSQSRVISYEQYF
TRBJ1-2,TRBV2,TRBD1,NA,TGTGCCAGCAAACAACAGGGGGCAATGAGCTATGGCTACACCTTC,CASKQQGAMSYGYTF
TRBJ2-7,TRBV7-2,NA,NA,TGTGCCAGCAGCTTAGAGAGGCTCTACGAGCAGTACTTC,CASSLERLYEQYF
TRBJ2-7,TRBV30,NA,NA,TGTGCCTGGAGTAAAGGGGCCAGCGGGTCTCCCTACGAGCAGTACTTC,CAWSKGASGSPYEQYF
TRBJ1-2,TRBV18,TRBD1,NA,TGTGCCAGCTCACCAGGGACAGACGGCTATGGCTACACCTTC,CASSPGTDGYGYTF
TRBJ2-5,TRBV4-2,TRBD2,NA,TGTGCCAGCAGCCAACCTAGCGGGAGGGGGGTAGAGACCCAGTACTTC,CASSQPSGRGVETQYF
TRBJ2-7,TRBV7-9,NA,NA,TGTGCCAGCAGCTCCTTCAGGGCGGAGAGCTCCTACGAGCAGTACTTC,CASSSFRAESSYEQYF
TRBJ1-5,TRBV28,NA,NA,TGTGCCAGCAGTTCCTCAACCCGCGGGGGTCAGCCCCAGCATTTT,CASSSSTRGGQPQHF
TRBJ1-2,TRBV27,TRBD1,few,TGTGCCAGCAGACCGGGACAGGGGGTACGAGGCTACACCTTC,CASRPGQGVRGYTF
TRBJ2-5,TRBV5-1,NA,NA,TGCGCCAGCAGCTTGGAGTTCGCCAGGGGGGCAGAGACCCAGTACTTC,CASSLEFARGAETQYF
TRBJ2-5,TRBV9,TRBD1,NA,TGTGCCAGCAGCGCCGCCGGACAGGGGGATGAGGAGACCCAGTACTTC,CASSAAGQGDEETQYF
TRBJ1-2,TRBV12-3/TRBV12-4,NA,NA,TGTGCCAGCAATTACCCGGGGGTGCGAGGCTACACCTTC,CASNYPGVRGYTF
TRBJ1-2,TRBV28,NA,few,TGTGCCAGCAGTTTCCAGTGGGAGGGCTACACCTTC,CASSFQWEGYTF
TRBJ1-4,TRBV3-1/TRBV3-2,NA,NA,TGTGCCAGCAGCCAAGTACAGTCTAATGAAAAACTGTTTTTT,CASSQVQSNEKLFF
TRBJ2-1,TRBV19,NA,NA,TGTGCCAGTACCAACGACGGGGGCGGGAGTTACAATGAGCAGTTCTTC,CASTNDGGGSYNEQFF
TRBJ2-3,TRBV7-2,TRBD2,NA,TGTGCCAGCAGCCCCTCGACTAGCGGGAGGGTGGATACGCAGTATTTT,CASSPSTSGRVDTQYF
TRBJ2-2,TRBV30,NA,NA,TGTGCCTGGAGTAAAACAATCAGGGAGCTGTTTTTT,CAWSKTIRELFF
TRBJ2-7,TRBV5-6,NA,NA,TGTGCCAGCAGCTTTTTCGGAGTCTACGAGCAGTACTTC,CASSFFGVYEQYF
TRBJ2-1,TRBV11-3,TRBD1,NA,TGTGCCAGCAGCACATCGGCTCGGGACAGGGTGAAAAGCTCCTACAATGAGCAGTTCTTC,CASSTSARDRVKSSYNEQFF
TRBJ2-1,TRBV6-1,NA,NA,TGTGCCAGCAGTGACCCAGGGGCTATTGGGCAGTTCTTC,CASSDPGAIGQFF
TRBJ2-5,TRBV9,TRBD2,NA,TGTGCCAGCAATACAGCGGGGAACCAAGAGACCCAGTACTTC,CASNTAGNQETQYF
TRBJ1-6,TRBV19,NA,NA,TGTGCCAGTAGTATCGGCCAGGGTAGAACCGGTAATTCACCCCTCCACTTT,CASSIGQGRTGNSPLHF
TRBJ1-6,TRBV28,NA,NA,TGTGCCAGCAGCCTGTCCCCAGGATCACTTAATTCACCCCTCCACTTT,CASSLSPGSLNSPLHF
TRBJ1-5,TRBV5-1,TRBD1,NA,TGCGCCAGCAGCCCGGACAGGGGCGGGCAGGCCCAGCATTTT,CASSPDRGGQAQHF
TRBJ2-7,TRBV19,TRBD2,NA,TGTGCCAGTAGTCCCCCTTTGACTAGCGGGAGGGCCTACGAGCAGTACTTC,CASSPPLTSGRAYEQYF
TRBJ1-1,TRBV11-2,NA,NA,TGTGCCAGCAGCTTGGACGGTGGGATGGGGGGCACTGAAGCTTTCTTT,CASSLDGGMGGTEAFF
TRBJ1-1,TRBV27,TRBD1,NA,TGTGCCAGCAGCCGGGGGGACAGGGGAAACACTGAAGCTTTCTTT,CASSRGDRGNTEAFF
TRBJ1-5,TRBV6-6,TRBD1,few,TGTGCCAGCAGTCGACCTCCGGGACAGGGAATCAATCAGCCCCAGCATTTT,CASSRPPGQGINQPQHF
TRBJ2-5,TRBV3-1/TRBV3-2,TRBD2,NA,TGTGCCAGCAGAAGGACTAGCGGGGATGAGACCCAGTACTTC,CASRRTSGDETQYF
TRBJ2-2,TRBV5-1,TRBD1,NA,TGCGCCAGCAGTCTCCGGGACAGGGCTACCGGGGAGCTGTTTTTT,CASSLRDRATGELFF
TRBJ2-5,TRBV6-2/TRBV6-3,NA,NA,TGTGCCAGCAGTTGGAACAGGGGGGGTTTAGAGACCCAGTACTTC,CASSWNRGGLETQYF
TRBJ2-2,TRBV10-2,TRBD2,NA,TGCGCCAGCAGCGAGACTAGCGGGAGTGGCGGGGAGCTGTTTTTT,CASSETSGSGGELFF
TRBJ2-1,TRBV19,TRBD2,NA,TGTGCCAGTAGTACTACCAGGTCGGGGCGGGAGGGAGAGCAGTTCTTC,CASSTTRSGREGEQFF
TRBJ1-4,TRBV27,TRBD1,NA,TGTGCCAGCAGTTTCTTGGGACAGGCGGGTGAAAAACTGTTTTTT,CASSFLGQAGEKLFF
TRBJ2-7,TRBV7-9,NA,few,TGTGCCAGCAGCCCGGACAACTCCTACGAGCAGTACTTC,CASSPDNSYEQYF
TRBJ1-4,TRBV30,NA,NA,TGTGCCTGGAGCCGGGAGAATGAAAAACTGTTTTTT,CAWSRENEKLFF